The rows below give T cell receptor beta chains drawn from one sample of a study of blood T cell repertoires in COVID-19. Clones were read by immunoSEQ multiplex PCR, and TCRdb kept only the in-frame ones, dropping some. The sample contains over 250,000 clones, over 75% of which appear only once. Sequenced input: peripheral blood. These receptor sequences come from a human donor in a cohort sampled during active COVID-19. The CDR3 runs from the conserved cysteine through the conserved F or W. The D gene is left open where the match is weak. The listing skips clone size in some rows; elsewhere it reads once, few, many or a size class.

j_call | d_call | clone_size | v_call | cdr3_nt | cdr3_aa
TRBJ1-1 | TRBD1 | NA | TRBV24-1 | TGTGCCACCAGTGATTTACTGACAGGGGAAGCTTTCTTT | CATSDLLTGEAFF
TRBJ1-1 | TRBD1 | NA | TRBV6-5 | TGTGCCAGCAGAATCGACAGGGGCCAAAACACTGAAGCTTTCTTT | CASRIDRGQNTEAFF
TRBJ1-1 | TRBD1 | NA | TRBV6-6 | TGTGCCAGCAGTTCCCCGACAGGGGCGAACACTGAAGCTTTCTTT | CASSSPTGANTEAFF
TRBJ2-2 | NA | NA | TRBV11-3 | TGTGCCAGCAGCTTAGAGCGTCGAAGCGGGGAGCTGTTTTTT | CASSLERRSGELFF
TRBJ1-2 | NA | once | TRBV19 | TGTGCCAGTAGTATTCGACAGAACTATGGCTACACCTTC | CASSIRQNYGYTF
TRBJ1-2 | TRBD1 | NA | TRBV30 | TGTGCCTGGAGTGGACAGGGGAATGGCTACACCTTC | CAWSGQGNGYTF
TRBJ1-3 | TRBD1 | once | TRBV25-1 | TGTGCCAGCAGTGGGGCAGGGGGCCCGGACTCTGGAAACACCATATATTTT | CASSGAGGPDSGNTIYF
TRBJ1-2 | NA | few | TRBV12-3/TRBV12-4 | TGTGCCAGCAGTTTACGGGGGGGAAGAGGCTACACCTTC | CASSLRGGRGYTF
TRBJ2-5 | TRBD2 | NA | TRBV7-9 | TGTGCCAGCAGCGGAAACCCGATAGCGGGAGTAGGAGAGACCCAGTACTTC | CASSGNPIAGVGETQYF
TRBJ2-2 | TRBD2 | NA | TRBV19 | TGTGCCAGTAGTACGGGACTAGCCGCGCTTAACACCGGGGAGCTGTTTTTT | CASSTGLAALNTGELFF
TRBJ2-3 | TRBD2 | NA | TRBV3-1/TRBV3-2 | TGTGCCAGCAGCGCGGGGACTAGGAAAGGTGCAGATACGCAGTATTTT | CASSAGTRKGADTQYF
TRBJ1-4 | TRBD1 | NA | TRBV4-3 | TGCGCCAGCAGCCAAGATTGGGCAGGGGGCGGTCAAAGGGAAAAACTGTTTTTT | CASSQDWAGGGQREKLFF
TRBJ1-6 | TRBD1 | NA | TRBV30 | TGTGCCTGGAGTGGGGTCTGGACAGGGGGCGTTTCACCCCTCCACTTT | CAWSGVWTGGVSPLHF
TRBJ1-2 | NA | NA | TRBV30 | TGTGCCTGGAGGACCGTGGAGAAATATGGCTACACCTTC | CAWRTVEKYGYTF
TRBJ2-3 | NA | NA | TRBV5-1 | TGCGCCAGCAGCCCCGACGGACATTCTACAGATACGCAGTATTTT | CASSPDGHSTDTQYF
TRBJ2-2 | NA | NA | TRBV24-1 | TGTGCCACCAGTGACCCCGGACAGCCCTTCGGGGAGCTGTTTTTT | CATSDPGQPFGELFF
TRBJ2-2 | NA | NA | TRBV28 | TGTGCCAGCGGAGGGAGTCGATACACCGGGGAGCTGTTTTTT | CASGGSRYTGELFF
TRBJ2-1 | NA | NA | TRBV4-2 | TGTGCCAGCAGCCAGATAGCGTTGGTTAATGAGCAGTTCTTC | CASSQIALVNEQFF
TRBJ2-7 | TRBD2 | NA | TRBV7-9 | TGTGCCAGCAGCTCGACTAGCGGGACTAAGTACTTC | CASSSTSGTKYF
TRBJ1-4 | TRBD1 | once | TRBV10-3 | TGTGCCATCAGTGCAGGGGGGAATGAAAAACTGTTTTTT | CAISAGGNEKLFF
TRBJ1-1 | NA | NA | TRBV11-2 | TGTGCCAGCAGCCTGGGTACAGCCCTTTACACTGAAGCTTTCTTT | CASSLGTALYTEAFF
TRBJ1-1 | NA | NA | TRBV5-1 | TGCGCCAGCAGCCTTGGGCCTATGAACACTGAAGCTTTCTTT | CASSLGPMNTEAFF
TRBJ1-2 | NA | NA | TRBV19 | TGTGCCAGTACCATAGTGGGTCCCCTCCTGGGGAGTGGCTACACCTTC | CASTIVGPLLGSGYTF
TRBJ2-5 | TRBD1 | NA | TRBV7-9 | TGTGCCAGCAGCATTAGTGGAGGGACAGGGGGAGAGACCCAGTACTTC | CASSISGGTGGETQYF
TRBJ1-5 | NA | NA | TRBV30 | TGTGCCTGGAGTGCAGGGGAGTGGAGCGAGCCCCAGCATTTT | CAWSAGEWSEPQHF
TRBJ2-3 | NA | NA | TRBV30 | TGTGCCTGGAGTGTACTAGGTGCCTACACAGATACGCAGTATTTT | CAWSVLGAYTDTQYF
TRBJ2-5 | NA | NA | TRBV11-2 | TGTGCCAGCAGTCCACTAGGGGGAGGGCCCGAAGAGACCCAGTACTTC | CASSPLGGGPEETQYF
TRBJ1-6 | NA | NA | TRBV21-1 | TGTGCCAGCAGCAAAGTCGACAGGGATTCTTCACCCCTCCACTTT | CASSKVDRDSSPLHF
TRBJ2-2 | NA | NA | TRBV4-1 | TGCGCCAGCAGCCAAGAGCCAGGGAAGCACGGGGAGCTGTTTTTT | CASSQEPGKHGELFF
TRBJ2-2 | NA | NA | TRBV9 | TGTGCCAGCAGCGTAGTTTCGGGAGCGCTGACCGGGGAGCTGTTTTTT | CASSVVSGALTGELFF
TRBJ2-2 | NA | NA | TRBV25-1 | TGTGCCAGCAGTGAGCAGTCCACAACCCCGAACACCGGGGAGCTGTTTTTT | CASSEQSTTPNTGELFF
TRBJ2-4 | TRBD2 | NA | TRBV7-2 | TGTGCCAGCAGCTCGGGACTAGCGGGACGTTTTCAGTACTTC | CASSSGLAGRFQYF
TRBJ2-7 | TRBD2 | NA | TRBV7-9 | TGTGCCAGCAGCTTGTCTAGCGGGGTCCACTACGAGCAGTACTTC | CASSLSSGVHYEQYF
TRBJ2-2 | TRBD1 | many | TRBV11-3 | TGTGCCAGCAGCCCGGGGACAGGGGGGGCACTGAAGGAACTGTTTTTT | CASSPGTGGALKELFF
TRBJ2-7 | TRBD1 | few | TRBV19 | TGTGCCAGTTCGGACAGGGGGCTTTACGAGCAGTACTTC | CASSDRGLYEQYF
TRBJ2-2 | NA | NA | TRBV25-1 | TGTGCCAGCAGTGGAGGACAGTATTTGGGGGAGCTGTTTTTT | CASSGGQYLGELFF
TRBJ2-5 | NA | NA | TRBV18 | TGTGCCAGCTCACAGGGGATAGGGGAGACCCAGTACTTC | CASSQGIGETQYF
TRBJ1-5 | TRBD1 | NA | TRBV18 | TGTGCCAGCTCACCAGGGACAGGGGTAAATCAGCCCCAGCATTTT | CASSPGTGVNQPQHF
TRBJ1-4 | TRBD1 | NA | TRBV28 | TGTGCCAGCAGTCTGGGACAGGGACGTGAAAAACTGTTTTTT | CASSLGQGREKLFF
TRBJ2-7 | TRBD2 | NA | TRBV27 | TGTGCCAGCAGAACCCCCGGGGGGGAGCAGTACTTC | CASRTPGGEQYF
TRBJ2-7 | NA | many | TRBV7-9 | TGTGCCAGCAGCTTAACTCCACCTCTATACGAGCAGTACTTC | CASSLTPPLYEQYF
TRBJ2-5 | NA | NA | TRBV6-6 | TGTGCCAGCAGTTACCTAGACCCCCCAGGGGAGACCCAGTACTTC | CASSYLDPPGETQYF
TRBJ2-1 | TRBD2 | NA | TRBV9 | TGTGCCAGCAGCGTGGGACTACGGGATTACAATGAGCAGTTCTTC | CASSVGLRDYNEQFF
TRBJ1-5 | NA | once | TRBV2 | TGTGCCAGCGATTTAGGGGCTCAAGGCAATCAGCCCCAGCATTTT | CASDLGAQGNQPQHF
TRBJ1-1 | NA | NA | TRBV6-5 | TGTGCCAGCAGGACACAGGGGAACACTGAAGCTTTCTTT | CASRTQGNTEAFF
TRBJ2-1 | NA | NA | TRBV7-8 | TGTGCCAGCAGCCCAAGACTGAGCGAGAGAATCTTC | CASSPRLSERIF
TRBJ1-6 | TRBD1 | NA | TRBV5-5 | TGTGCCAGCAGCTTGGGAGGGGACAGCCTAAATTCACCCCTCCACTTT | CASSLGGDSLNSPLHF
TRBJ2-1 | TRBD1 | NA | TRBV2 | TGTGCCAGCAGGGGGCCCCAACCAGGGGGAGATGAGCAGTTCTTC | CASRGPQPGGDEQFF
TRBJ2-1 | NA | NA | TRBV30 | TGTGCCTGGAGTGTAAGGTCGTCAGGGGTTAGTCAGTCCAATGAGCAGTTCTTC | CAWSVRSSGVSQSNEQFF
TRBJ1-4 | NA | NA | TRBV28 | TGTGCCAGCAGTTCCCCCCCGCGGTCGGGGGAAAAACTGTTTTTT | CASSSPPRSGEKLFF
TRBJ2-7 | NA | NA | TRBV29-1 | TGCAGCGTTGGTCGTGCGGGCGGAACATACGAGCAGTACTTC | CSVGRAGGTYEQYF
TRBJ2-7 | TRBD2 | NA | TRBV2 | TGTGCCAGCACCGGACTAGCGGGAGCGGGGGAGCAGTACTTC | CASTGLAGAGEQYF
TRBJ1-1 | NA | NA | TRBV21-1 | TGTGCCAGCAGCAACCCCCGTTGCGGGGCTGGGGGGTACACTGAAGCTTTCTTT | CASSNPRCGAGGYTEAFF
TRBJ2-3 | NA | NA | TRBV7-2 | TGTGCCAGCAGCTCGGGTGTAGATACGCAGTATTTT | CASSSGVDTQYF
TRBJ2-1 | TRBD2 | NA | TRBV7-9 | TGTGCCAGCAGCTTCCGGGGTAGCGGGAGCGGTGATGAGCAGTTCTTC | CASSFRGSGSGDEQFF
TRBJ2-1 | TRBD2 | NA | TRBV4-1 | TGCGCCAGCAGCCCGGCCGAGACTAGCGGGCAAAATGAGCAGTTCTTC | CASSPAETSGQNEQFF
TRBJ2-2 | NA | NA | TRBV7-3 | TGTGCCAGCAGGTTAAAAGGAACCGGGACTTCGAACACCGGGGAGCTGTTTTTT | CASRLKGTGTSNTGELFF
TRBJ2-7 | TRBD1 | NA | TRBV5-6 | TGTGCCAGCACCTTTACAGGGGGATACTACGAGCAGTACTTC | CASTFTGGYYEQYF